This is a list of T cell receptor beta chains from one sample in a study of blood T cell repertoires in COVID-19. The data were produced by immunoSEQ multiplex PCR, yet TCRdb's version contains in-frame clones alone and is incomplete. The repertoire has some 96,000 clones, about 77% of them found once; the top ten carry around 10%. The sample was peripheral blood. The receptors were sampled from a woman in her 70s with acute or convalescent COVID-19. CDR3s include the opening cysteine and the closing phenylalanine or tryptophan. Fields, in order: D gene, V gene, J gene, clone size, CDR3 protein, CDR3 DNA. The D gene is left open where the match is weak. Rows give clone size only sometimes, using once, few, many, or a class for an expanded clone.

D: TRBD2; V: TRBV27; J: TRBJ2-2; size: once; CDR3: CASSTRGGSAGELFF; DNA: TGTGCCAGCAGCACCCGCGGGGGTAGTGCCGGGGAGCTGTTTTTT
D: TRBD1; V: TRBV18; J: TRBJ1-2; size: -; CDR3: CASSYGTGLGYTF; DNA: TGTGCCAGCTCCTATGGGACAGGCCTCGGCTACACCTTC
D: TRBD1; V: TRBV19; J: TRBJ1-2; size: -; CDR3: CASTPSGQGTYGYTF; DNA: TGTGCCAGTACCCCGTCGGGACAGGGGACCTATGGCTACACCTTC
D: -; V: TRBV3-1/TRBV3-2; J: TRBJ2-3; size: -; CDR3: CASSQGAGTDTQYF; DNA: TGTGCCAGCAGCCAAGGCGCGGGTACAGATACGCAGTATTTT
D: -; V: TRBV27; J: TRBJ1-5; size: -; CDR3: CASRRDLDGQPQHF; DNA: TGTGCCAGCAGGAGGGACTTAGATGGGCAGCCCCAGCATTTT
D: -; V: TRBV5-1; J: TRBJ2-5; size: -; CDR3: CASSTTGTPSETQYF; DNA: TGCGCCAGCAGCACAACCGGGACACCTTCGGAGACCCAGTACTTC
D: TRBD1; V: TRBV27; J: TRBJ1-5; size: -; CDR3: CASSSSGGREPQHF; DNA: TGTGCCAGCAGTTCCTCAGGGGGCCGAGAGCCCCAGCATTTT
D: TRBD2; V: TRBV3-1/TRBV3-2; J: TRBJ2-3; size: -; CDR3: CASSQTAGDLLSVDTQYF; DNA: TGTGCCAGCAGCCAAACAGCGGGGGATTTGTTATCGGTAGATACGCAGTATTTT
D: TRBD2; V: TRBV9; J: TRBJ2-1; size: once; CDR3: CASSGRGGGSYNEQFF; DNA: TGTGCCAGCAGCGGCCGCGGGGGGGGCTCCTACAATGAGCAGTTCTTC
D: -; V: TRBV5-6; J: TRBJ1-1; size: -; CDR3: CASSWERRGNTEAFF; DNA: TGTGCCAGCAGCTGGGAGCGGCGAGGGAACACTGAAGCTTTCTTT
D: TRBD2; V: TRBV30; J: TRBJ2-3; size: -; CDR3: CAWMRGNTDTQYF; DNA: TGTGCCTGGATGCGGGGGAACACAGATACGCAGTATTTT
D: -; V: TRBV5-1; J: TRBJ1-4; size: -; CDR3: CASSSPAGGMGNEKLFF; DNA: TGCGCCAGCAGCTCCCCCGCGGGGGGCATGGGTAATGAAAAACTGTTTTTT
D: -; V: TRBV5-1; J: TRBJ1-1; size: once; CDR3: CASRNGATNTEAFF; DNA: TGCGCCAGCCGCAATGGAGCGACTAACACTGAAGCTTTCTTT
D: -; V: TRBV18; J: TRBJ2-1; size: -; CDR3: CASSPTGAYNEQFF; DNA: TGTGCCAGCTCACCAACGGGGGCCTACAATGAGCAGTTCTTC
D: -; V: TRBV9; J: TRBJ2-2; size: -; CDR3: CASSVDGGNTGELFF; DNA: TGTGCCAGCAGCGTAGACGGGGGAAACACCGGGGAGCTGTTTTTT
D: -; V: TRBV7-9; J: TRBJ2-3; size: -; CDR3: CASSLGDSYTDTQYF; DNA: TGTGCCAGCAGCTTAGGTGACAGCTACACAGATACGCAGTATTTT
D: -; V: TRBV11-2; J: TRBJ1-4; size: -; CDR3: CASSLNSPNEKLFF; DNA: TGTGCCAGCAGCTTAAACAGCCCTAATGAAAAACTGTTTTTT
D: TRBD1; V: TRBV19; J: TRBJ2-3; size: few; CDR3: CASSIDLAGGVSDTQYF; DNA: TGTGCCAGTAGTATAGATCTTGCAGGGGGCGTATCGGATACGCAGTATTTT
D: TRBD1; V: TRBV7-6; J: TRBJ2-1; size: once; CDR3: CASSLEGSQGVGAYNEQFF; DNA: TGTGCCAGCAGCTTAGAAGGGAGCCAGGGGGTTGGTGCCTACAATGAGCAGTTCTTC
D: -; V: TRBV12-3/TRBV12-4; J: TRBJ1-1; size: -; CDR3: CASRLRGSGEAFF; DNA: TGTGCCAGCAGACTCAGGGGTTCCGGCGAAGCTTTCTTT
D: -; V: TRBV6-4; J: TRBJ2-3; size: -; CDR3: CASSAGNTDTQYF; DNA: TGTGCCAGCAGTGCAGGGAACACAGATACGCAGTATTTT
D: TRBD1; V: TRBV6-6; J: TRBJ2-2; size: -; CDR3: CASSYLAGGNGELFF; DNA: TGTGCCAGCAGTTACCTGGCAGGGGGCAACGGGGAGCTGTTTTTT
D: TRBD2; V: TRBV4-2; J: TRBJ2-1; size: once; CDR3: CASSQGFRDYGNNEQFF; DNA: TGTGCCAGCAGCCAAGGGTTCAGGGACTATGGAAACAATGAGCAGTTCTTC
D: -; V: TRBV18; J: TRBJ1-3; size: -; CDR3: CASSPPRQNSGNTIYF; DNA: TGTGCCAGCTCACCACCGAGGCAAAACTCTGGAAACACCATATATTTT
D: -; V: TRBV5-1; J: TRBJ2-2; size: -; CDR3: CASSLGGFTGVGELFF; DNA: TGCGCCAGCAGCTTGGGTGGCTTCACCGGGGTCGGGGAGCTGTTTTTT
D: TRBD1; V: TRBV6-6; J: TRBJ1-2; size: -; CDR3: CASSYSDRTYGYTF; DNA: TGTGCCAGCAGTTACTCGGACAGGACCTATGGCTACACCTTC
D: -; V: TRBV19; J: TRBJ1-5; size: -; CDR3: CASTPGPGKVESNQPQHF; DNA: TGTGCCAGTACCCCCGGGCCAGGGAAAGTTGAAAGCAATCAGCCCCAGCATTTT
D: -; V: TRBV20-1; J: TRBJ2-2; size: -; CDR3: CSASGLTGELFF; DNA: TGCAGTGCTAGTGGGCTCACCGGGGAGCTGTTTTTT
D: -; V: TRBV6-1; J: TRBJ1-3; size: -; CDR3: CASSEGVGGSGNTIYF; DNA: TGTGCCAGCAGCGAAGGAGTAGGGGGCTCTGGAAACACCATATATTTT
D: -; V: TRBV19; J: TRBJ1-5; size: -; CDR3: CAIGHGDQPQHF; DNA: TGTGCCATCGGACACGGAGATCAGCCCCAGCATTTT
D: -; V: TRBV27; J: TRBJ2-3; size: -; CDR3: CASSPLRTDTQYF; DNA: TGTGCCAGCAGTCCACTACGGACAGATACGCAGTATTTT
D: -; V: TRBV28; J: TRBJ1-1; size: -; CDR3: CASSFLGGFWTEAFF; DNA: TGTGCCAGCAGTTTCTTGGGGGGTTTTTGGACTGAAGCTTTCTTT
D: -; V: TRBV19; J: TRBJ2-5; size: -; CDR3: CASSLGRWGPETQYF; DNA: TGTGCCAGTAGCCTCGGTAGGTGGGGGCCAGAGACCCAGTACTTC
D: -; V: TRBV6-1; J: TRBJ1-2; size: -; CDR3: CASSENVGEAYGYTF; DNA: TGTGCCAGCAGTGAAAATGTAGGGGAGGCCTATGGCTACACCTTC